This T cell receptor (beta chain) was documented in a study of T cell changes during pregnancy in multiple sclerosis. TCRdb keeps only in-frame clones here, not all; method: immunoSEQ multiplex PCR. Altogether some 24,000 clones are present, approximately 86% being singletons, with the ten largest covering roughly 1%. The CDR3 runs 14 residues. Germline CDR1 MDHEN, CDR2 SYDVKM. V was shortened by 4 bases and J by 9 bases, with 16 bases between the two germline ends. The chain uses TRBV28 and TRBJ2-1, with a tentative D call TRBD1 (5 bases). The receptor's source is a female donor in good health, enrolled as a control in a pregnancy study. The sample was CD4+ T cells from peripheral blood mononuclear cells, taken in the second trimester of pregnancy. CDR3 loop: CASSSIPRTGEQFF. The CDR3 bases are TGTGCCAGCAGTTCGATACCCCGAACAGGTGAGCAGTTCTTC.